This T cell receptor beta chain originates from a study of CD8 T cells in Susac syndrome. RNA amounts of 0.5 to 1 ug underwent reverse transcription with random hexamers. In TCRdb, the immunoSEQ multiplex PCR reads were re-called with MiXCR into one record per CDR3 protein. The sample lists 170,000 or so distinct CDR3 sequences; roughly 92% were seen once. The ends were cut back, 6 bases at V and 8 bases at J, with 16 bases in the middle. CDR3 length equals 14 residues. TEMRA cells were FACS-enriched and CD8+ and CD4+ T cells negatively isolated. Sequenced: CD4+ T cells from PBMCs. The V and J genes are TRBV12-3 or TRBV12-4 and TRBJ1-4; D possibly corresponds to TRBD1 (5 bases). The sequence came from a human donor with multiple sclerosis. CDR3 amino acids: CASSNGQGREKLFF. The CDR3 DNA reads as TGTGCCAGCAGCAATGGACAAGGGAGGGAAAAACTGTTTTTT.